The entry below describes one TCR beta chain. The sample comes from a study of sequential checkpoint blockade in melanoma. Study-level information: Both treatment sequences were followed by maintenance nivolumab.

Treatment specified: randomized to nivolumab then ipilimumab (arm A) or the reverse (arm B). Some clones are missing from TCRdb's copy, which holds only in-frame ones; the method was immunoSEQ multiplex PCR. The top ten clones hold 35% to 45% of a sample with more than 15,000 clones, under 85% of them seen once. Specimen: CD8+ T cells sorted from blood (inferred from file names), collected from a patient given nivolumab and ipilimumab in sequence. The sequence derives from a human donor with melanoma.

The CDR3 sequence: CASSRVGDRGDGYTF. CDR3 DNA sequence: TGTGCCAGCAGCCGCGTTGGAGACAGGGGGGATGGCTACACCTTC. The J gene is TRBJ1-2, the V gene TRBV13; 9 positions agree with TRBD1. Germline CDR1 reads PRHDT; CDR2 reads FYEKMQ (reference sequence). J was trimmed by 6 bases and V by 5 bases; bases with no gene match: 10. The CDR3 extends over 15 amino acids.